The 21 T cell receptor beta chains listed next were all sequenced from one sample in a study of T cells in Graves' hyperthyroidism and ophthalmopathy. Amplified TCR beta CDR3 regions derived from RNA transcripts. Using the HTBI primer set, a first-round RT-PCR was run on the TCR CDR3. TCRdb itself ran the multiplex PCR reads through MiXCR, one entry per CDR3 protein. The sample records 250,000 to 300,000 distinct CDR3 sequences, roughly a fifth being singletons. The sequenced sample was blood. These receptors were taken from a man aged 45 to 65 with Graves' ophthalmopathy.

This clonotype turned up a few times. This chain uses TRBV12-3 or TRBV12-4 with TRBJ1-2; D unclear. V was shortened by 2 bases and J by 3 bases, with 13 bases between the two germline ends. This CDR3 is 15 amino acids long. The CDR3 nucleotides read TGTGCCAGCAGTTTAAAAGCTGATAGCCACTATGGCTACACCTTC. Its translation: CASSLKADSHYGYTF.

The chain has TRBV28 and TRBJ1-3, with D hard to call. This CDR3 has 11 residues. From germline, CDR1 is MDHEN and CDR2 SYDVKM. The V end lost 6 bases, the J end lost 6 bases, and 6 bases lay between the germline ends. The CDR3 nucleotides read TGTGCCAGCAGCAGGACAAACACCATATATTTT. Translated: CASSRTNTIYF. The entire variable domain, with the rest obtained from reference TRBV28 and TRBJ1-3, is as follows: DVKVTQSSRYLVKRTGEKVFLECVQDMDHENMFWYRQDPGLGLRLIYFSYDVKMKEKGDIPEGYSVSREKKERFSLILESASTNQTSMYLCASSRTNTIYFGEGSWLTVV.

This clonotype was seen at least ten times. The gene calls are TRBV2 and TRBJ1-5; TRBD1 aligns across 7 bases. V dropped 6 bases and J dropped 7; count of bases not matched to a gene: 12. This CDR3 is built from 15 residues. Germline CDR1 reads SNHLY; CDR2 reads FYNNEI. CDR3 in amino acids: CASSLIGGGRQPQHF. CDR3 DNA sequence: TGTGCCAGCAGCCTTATAGGAGGGGGCCGGCAGCCCCAGCATTTT.

This clonotype was seen repeatedly, ten times or more. CDR3 sequence: CASSPRGMQGRKETQYF. The CDR3 DNA reads as TGTGCCAGCTCACCACGTGGTATGCAGGGGAGGAAGGAGACCCAGTACTTC. The genes are TRBV18 and TRBJ2-5; D assignment may be TRBD1 or TRBD2 (6 bases each). Trimming removed 1 base from V and 5 bases from J, with 20 bases in between. Germline CDR1 and CDR2: KGHSH and LQKENI. The CDR3 covers 17 residues.

This clonotype was recorded a few times. V usage is TRBV12-3 or TRBV12-4 and J usage is TRBJ2-7; 9 bases match TRBD2. V lost 6 bases and J lost 4; bases outside the gene matches: 10. This CDR3 comprises 15 residues. The CDR3 sequence: CASRPGAGGLYEQYF. DNA for the CDR3: TGTGCCAGCAGGCCTGGGGCGGGAGGGCTATACGAGCAGTACTTC.

In this sample, this clonotype turned up many times. CDR3 DNA: TGTGCCAGCAGCTCGACAGGGGAGTTAAACGAGCAGTACTTC. It encodes CASSSTGELNEQYF. The V gene is TRBV4-2, the J gene TRBJ2-7; 8 bases fit TRBD1. J was trimmed by 5 bases and V by 5 bases; bases with no gene match: 8. The germline CDR1 and CDR2 sequences are LGHNA and YNFKEQ. The CDR3 is 14 amino acids.

This clonotype was recorded a few times. V and J are TRBV19 and TRBJ1-2, with 7 bases fitting TRBD1. V shed 8 bases and J 8 bases; nucleotides not matched to a gene: 14. CDR1 and CDR2 from the germline V gene are LNHDA and SQIVND (reference sequence). The CDR3 runs to 14 residues. DNA of the CDR3: TGTGCCAGTGAGGACAGGACCTATCTGGAGGGCTACACCTTC. Its translation is CASEDRTYLEGYTF.

The chain employs TRBV11-1 and TRBJ2-7; D unresolved. Trimming stripped 6 bases from V and 0 bases from J, with 18 bases between. Germline V gene sequence: CDR1 SGHAT, CDR2 FQDESV (reference sequence). The CDR3 covers 16 residues. CDR3 in amino acids: CASRHQGTESSYEQYF. In DNA, the CDR3 is TGTGCCAGCAGACATCAAGGTACAGAGAGCTCCTACGAGCAGTACTTC.

The V and J genes are TRBV6-2 or TRBV6-3 and TRBJ1-1; D ambiguous. Germline V gene lookup returns CDR1 MNHEY and CDR2 SVGEGT. V was trimmed by 5 bases and J by 2 bases, leaving 12 bases between them. The CDR3 runs to 14 residues. The CDR3 region has the DNA TGTGCCAGCAGTCCCCTGGCGGGTAACACTGAAGCTTTCTTT. Encoded protein: CASSPLAGNTEAFF.

The CDR3 DNA reads as TGCAGTGCTGGGGGGACAGGGAATGGTAGCAATCAGCCCCAGCATTTT. Protein: CSAGGTGNGSNQPQHF. The rearrangement uses TRBV20-1 and TRBJ1-5, with 9 bases lining up with TRBD1. CDR3 size: 16 residues. The junction had 8 bases not matched to a gene; V was cut back by 5 bases and J by 0 bases. Germline loops: CDR1 DFQATT, CDR2 SNEGSKA (reference sequence).

This clonotype has only a few counts. V is TRBV20-1 and J is TRBJ2-3, with a possible D match to TRBD2 (5 bases). This CDR3 is built from 14 residues. V was trimmed by 6 bases and J by 0 bases, leaving 13 bases between them. CDR1 is DFQATT and CDR2 is SNEGSKA in the germline V gene (reference sequence). This chain's CDR3 is CSAELERSTDTQYF. DNA of the CDR3: TGCAGTGCAGAGCTTGAGCGGAGCACAGATACGCAGTATTTT.

At least ten counts were recorded for this clonotype. The rearrangement joins TRBV20-1 to TRBJ1-1; 7 bases line up with TRBD1. Germline lookup yields CDR1 DFQATT and CDR2 SNEGSKA (reference sequence). The CDR3 is 15 residues long. Trimming cost V 6 bases and J 0 bases; bases outside gene matches: 10. This chain's CDR3 is CSARPLDRVNTEAFF. The CDR3 DNA follows: TGCAGTGCAAGGCCCTTAGACAGGGTGAACACTGAAGCTTTCTTT.

The chain employs TRBV7-9 and TRBJ1-1; D unresolved. The CDR3 length is 17 residues. CDR1 is SEHNR and CDR2 is FQNEAQ in the germline V gene (reference sequence). V lost 1 base and J lost 3, with 18 bases in between. The CDR3 coding sequence is TGTGCCAGCAGCTTAGTCCCTAGGGTCCATCCAGACACTGAAGCTTTCTTT. It translates to CASSLVPRVHPDTEAFF.

This clonotype was seen a handful of times. The chain couples TRBV6-1 to TRBJ1-2; D gene unclear. There are 14 residues in the CDR3. Trimming took 5 bases from V and 2 from J, leaving 12 bases between them. Germline V gene sequence: CDR1 MNHNS, CDR2 SASEGT. DNA of the CDR3: TGTGCCAGCAGTCAGCGCCGGACCAACTATGGCTACACCTTC. This translates into CASSQRRTNYGYTF.

This clonotype was detected many times. This chain joins TRBV7-2 and TRBJ1-5; TRBD1 matches at 9 bases. The germline V gene has CDR1 SGHTA and CDR2 FQGNSA. The V and J ends lost 0 bases and 4 bases, in that order; junction bases with no gene match: 7. The CDR3 covers 17 residues. CDR3 bases: TGTGCCAGCAGCTTAGCGCCCCCGGACAGGGGAAATCAGCCCCAGCATTTT. Translation: CASSLAPPDRGNQPQHF.

V gene TRBV27 combines with J gene TRBJ1-5; 8 positions agree with TRBD1. J was trimmed by 0 bases and V by 5 bases; bases with no gene match: 6. The CDR3 is 16 amino acids. Germline lookup yields CDR1 MNHEY and CDR2 SMNVEV (reference sequence). This CDR3 reads CASSPRGPDSNQPQHF. CDR3 sequence (DNA): TGTGCCAGCAGTCCCAGGGGGCCGGATAGCAATCAGCCCCAGCATTTT.

The genes are TRBV9 and TRBJ2-4, with 8 bases lining up with TRBD1. The V gene's germline CDR1 is SGDLS and CDR2 YYNGEE. The trim removed 0 bases at V and 15 bases at J, leaving 11 bases unmatched. The CDR3 runs 14 residues. The CDR3 here is CASSVDLGQGTLYF. CDR3 sequence (DNA): TGTGCCAGCAGCGTAGATCTCGGACAGGGTACTCTGTACTTC.

Worth noting for this clonotype: Given the absence of the conserved phenylalanine or tryptophan at the CDR3 end, a read error is likely. This chain connects TRBV6-1 to TRBJ1-1, with no clear D. The germline V gene encodes CDR1 MNHNS and CDR2 SASEGT. The V end was cut by 6 bases, the J end by 0 bases, with 17 bases between. This CDR3 comprises 16 residues. The CDR3 bases are TGTGCCAGCAGCTCGTGGAATCCCCCAGTGAACACTGAAGCTTTCTTG. This gives the protein CASSSWNPPVNTEAFL.

In its sample, this clonotype was seen many times. The gene calls are TRBV28 and TRBJ2-1; D might be TRBD1 or TRBD2, each matching 5 bases. With 3 bases removed from V and 10 bases from J, the gap between germline ends came to 19 bases. Germline values: CDR1 MDHEN, CDR2 SYDVKM. The CDR3 spans 15 residues. This CDR3 reads CASSLGDVMSGEQFF. The CDR3 region has the DNA TGTGCCAGCAGTTTGGGGGACGTCATGTCTGGGGAGCAGTTCTTC.

This clonotype was counted many times. The chain combines TRBV2 with TRBJ1-2, with D unresolved. This CDR3 region has 14 residues. Trimming shortened V by 0 bases and J by 5 bases, and 10 bases separated the two germline ends. CDR1 is SNHLY and CDR2 is FYNNEI in the germline V gene. DNA for the CDR3: TGTGCCAGCAGTGAAGCGCTAGGACGTTATGGCTACACCTTC. Amino acid sequence: CASSEALGRYGYTF. Drawing the rest from reference TRBV2 and TRBJ1-2, the complete variable domain is EPEVTQTPSHQVTQMGQEVILRCVPISNHLYFYWYRQILGQKVEFLVSFYNNEISEKSEIFDDQFSVERPDGSNFTLKIRSTKLEDSAMYFCASSEALGRYGYTFGSGTRLTVV.

This clonotype was seen a handful of times. The chain carries TRBV11-2 and TRBJ2-3; D unresolved. This CDR3 has 15 amino acids. Germline V gene data show CDR1 as SGHAT and CDR2 as FQNNGV. V lost 5 bases and J lost 5, with 17 bases in between. In nucleotides, the CDR3 is TGTGCCAGCAGCCTAATAGGTGTAAGTGAAGATACGCAGTATTTT. Translation: CASSLIGVSEDTQYF.